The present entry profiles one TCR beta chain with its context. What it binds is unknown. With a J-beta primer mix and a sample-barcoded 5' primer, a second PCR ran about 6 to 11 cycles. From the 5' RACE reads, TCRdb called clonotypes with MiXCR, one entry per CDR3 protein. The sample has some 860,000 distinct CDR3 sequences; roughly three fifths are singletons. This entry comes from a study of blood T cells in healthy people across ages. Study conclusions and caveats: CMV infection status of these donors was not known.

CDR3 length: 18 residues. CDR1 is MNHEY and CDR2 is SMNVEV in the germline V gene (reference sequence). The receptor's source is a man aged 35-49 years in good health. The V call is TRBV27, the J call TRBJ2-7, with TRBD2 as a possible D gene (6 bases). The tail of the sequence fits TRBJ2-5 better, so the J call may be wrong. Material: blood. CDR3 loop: CASSRSVSRRREEETQYF. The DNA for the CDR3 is TGTGCCAGCAGTAGATCCGTGTCGCGGCGGCGGGAAGAGGAGACCCAGTACTTC.